This T cell receptor (beta chain) stems from a study of cytomegalovirus exposure and HLA in healthy donors. Study-level findings and limits: Data from an earlier analysis indicated that most TCR beta V segments were productive either about 87% or about 30% of the time. The study found most TCR sequences rare, yet found some public TCRs in many donors. For cytomegalovirus status, the classifier reportedly gave diagnoses with high specificity and sensitivity.

J gave up 5 bases and V 5 bases, and 9 bases lay outside the gene matches. CDR3 length: 14 amino acids. Germline V gives CDR1 SGHAT, CDR2 FQNNGV. In regard to this clone: Its antigen is as yet unknown.

Amplification used 60 Vbeta primers and 13 Jbeta primers. Original data processing: It was a later analysis that counted 83 million or so unique TCR beta chains, of which approximately 11 million were shared. Assay used: immunoSEQ multiplex PCR; TCRdb lists only in-frame clones, some missing. From that table come the V and J calls and clone size; the DNA was used to work out D and trimming. The data hold about 190,000 clones, with approximately 86% observed a single time. The sample consisted of PBMCs. The gene calls are TRBV11-2 and TRBJ2-7; 7 bases map to TRBD1. The source of this sequence is a woman aged 25 to 39 in good health and CMV-seronegative. The CDR3 sequence is CASSPYRTGHEQYF. The CDR3 DNA reads as TGTGCCAGCAGCCCGTACAGGACAGGTCACGAGCAGTACTTC.